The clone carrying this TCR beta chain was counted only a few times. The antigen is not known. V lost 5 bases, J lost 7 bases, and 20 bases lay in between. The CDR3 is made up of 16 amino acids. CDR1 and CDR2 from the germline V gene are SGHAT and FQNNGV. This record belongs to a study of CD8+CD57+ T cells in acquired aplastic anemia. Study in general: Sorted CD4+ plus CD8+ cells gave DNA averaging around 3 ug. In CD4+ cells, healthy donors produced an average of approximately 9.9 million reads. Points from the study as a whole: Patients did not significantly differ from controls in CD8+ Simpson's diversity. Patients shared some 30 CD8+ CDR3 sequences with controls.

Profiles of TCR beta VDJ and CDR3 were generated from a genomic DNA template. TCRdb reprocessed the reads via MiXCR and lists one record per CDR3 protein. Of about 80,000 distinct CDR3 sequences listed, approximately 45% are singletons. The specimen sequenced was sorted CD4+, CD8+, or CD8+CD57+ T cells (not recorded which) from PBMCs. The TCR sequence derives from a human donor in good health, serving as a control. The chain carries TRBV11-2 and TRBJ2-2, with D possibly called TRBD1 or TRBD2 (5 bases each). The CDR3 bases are TGTGCCAGCAGCAAACGAGGGCAGGGTCTTTACGGGGAGCTGTTTTTT. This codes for CASSKRGQGLYGELFF. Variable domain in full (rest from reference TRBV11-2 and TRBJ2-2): EAGVAQSPRYKIIEKRQSVAFWCNPISGHATLYWYQQILGQGPKLLIQFQNNGVVDDSQLPKDRFSAERLKGVDSTLKIQPAKLEDSAVYLCASSKRGQGLYGELFFGEGSRLTVL.